Presented here are 19 T cell receptor beta chains from one specimen sequenced in a study of Graves' ophthalmopathy and Graves' hyperthyroidism. RNA transcripts provided the template for amplifying TCR beta CDR3 regions. An initial RT-PCR round employing HTBI primers preceded a second-round multiplex PCR. TCRdb re-called the multiplex PCR reads with MiXCR, one entry per CDR3 protein. This sample carries over a million distinct CDR3 sequences, less than 45% of them seen once, and the ten largest clones take over 8.5%. Sequenced material: peripheral blood or thyroid tissue (not recorded which). All receptors derive from an adult man with Graves' hyperthyroidism.

Only a few counts were recorded for this clonotype. A much larger clone lies a single base off, so this may be a read error. The V gene is TRBV10-3, the J gene TRBJ2-5, with 9 bases identical to TRBD1. The CDR3 loop spans 12 amino acids. CDR1 is ENHRY, CDR2 SYGVKD, per germline. The chain's CDR3 is CVPQGAGETQYF. The CDR3, as DNA: TGTGTCCCACAGGGGGCAGGAGAGACCCAGTACTTC.

As for this clonotype: A read error may account for a junction end that differs from germline. V and J are TRBV30 and TRBJ1-1; 11 bases match TRBD1. CDR3 length: 12 residues. Germline V gene lookup returns CDR1 GTSNPN and CDR2 SVGIG (reference sequence). CDR3 sequence: CAWIRTGGRSIF. In nucleotides, the CDR3 is TGTGCCTGGATTCGGACAGGGGGCAGGAGTATCTTT.

This clonotype was counted a few times. The V and J genes are TRBV14 and TRBJ2-7, with TRBD2 matching 10 bases. Germline V gene data show CDR1 as SGHDN and CDR2 as FVKESK. The CDR3 loop spans 16 amino acids. V was pared by 0 bases and J by 3 bases, with 5 bases of the junction left unmatched. The chain's CDR3 is CASSQDPSGGIYEQYF. The CDR3 bases are TGTGCCAGCAGCCAAGACCCTAGCGGGGGAATCTACGAGCAGTACTTC.

This clonotype was detected only a few times. The chain recombines TRBV20-1 with TRBJ1-5, with TRBD1 as a possible D gene (6 bases). The ends were cut back, 3 bases at V and 4 bases at J, with 19 bases in the middle. Germline V gene sequence: CDR1 DFQATT, CDR2 SNEGSKA (reference sequence). This CDR3 region has 16 residues. CDR3 loop: CSASPISGGRNQPQHF. DNA for the CDR3: TGCAGTGCTAGCCCAATAAGCGGGGGCCGAAATCAGCCCCAGCATTTT.

The sample holds many counts of this clonotype. The chain couples TRBV25-1 to TRBJ2-7; maybe TRBD2 (7 bases). The CDR3 loop spans 16 amino acids. Germline V gives CDR1 MGHDK, CDR2 SYGVNS. The V end was cut by 3 bases, the J end by 5 bases, with 20 bases between. CDR3 sequence: CASSEPAGGGLDEQYF. CDR3 DNA: TGTGCCAGCAGTGAGCCCGCTGGGGGGGGCCTGGACGAGCAGTACTTC.

A single count supports this clonotype. The chain combines TRBV10-3 with TRBJ2-7; possibly TRBD1 or TRBD2 for D (6 bases each). Trimming pared 6 bases from V and 1 base from J, leaving 19 bases between. The CDR3 contains 16 residues. Per the germline V gene, CDR1 is ENHRY and CDR2 is SYGVKD. CDR3 protein: CAISLPLGGTSYEQYF. The CDR3 nucleotides read TGTGCCATCAGCCTGCCATTGGGGGGCACATCCTACGAGCAGTACTTC.

Notes on this clonotype: A much larger clone sits a single nucleotide away, making a read error possible. This sequence joins TRBV2 and TRBJ2-5; a possible D gene is TRBD2 (5 bases). This CDR3 region has 15 residues. The ends were cut back, 4 bases at V and 1 base at J, with 13 bases in the middle. Germline V lookup: CDR1 SNHLY, CDR2 FYNNEI. The CDR3 loop is CASSVAEDFQETQYF. In nucleotides, the CDR3 is TGTGCCAGCAGTGTAGCTGAGGACTTCCAAGAGACCCAGTACTTC.

This clonotype was observed at least ten times. This sequence joins TRBV7-8 and TRBJ2-7; D perhaps matches TRBD2 (5 bases). Deletions cut 5 bases from V and 2 bases from J, with 10 bases between. The CDR3 runs 13 residues. The germline gives CDR1 SGHVS, CDR2 FQNEAQ. CDR3 in amino acids: CASSVTGAYEQYF. The CDR3, as DNA: TGTGCCAGCAGCGTGACCGGGGCCTACGAGCAGTACTTC.

A note on this clonotype: This may arise from a read error, as a much more abundant clone is one base away. The chain is built from TRBV9 and TRBJ2-2, with D maybe TRBD2 (6 bases). V was pared by 5 bases and J by 3 bases, with 14 bases between. Per germline, CDR1 SGDLS and CDR2 YYNGEE. The CDR3 is made up of 15 amino acids. CDR3: CASRGGTSDTGELFF. Here the CDR3 DNA reads TGTGCCAGCAGGGGCGGGACCTCGGACACCGGGGAGCTGTTTTTT.

There are many counts of this clonotype. This chain connects TRBV9 to TRBJ2-5; the match to TRBD2 covers 12 bases. CDR1 is SGDLS, CDR2 YYNGEE, per germline. The CDR3 sequence is 15 residues long. Trimming cost V 3 bases and J 2 bases; bases outside gene matches: 2. Written as DNA, the CDR3 is TGTGCCAGCAGCGGGACTAGCGGGGTTCAAGAGACCCAGTACTTC. Amino acid sequence: CASSGTSGVQETQYF.

The V call is TRBV10-3, the J call TRBJ1-5; D unresolved. This CDR3 is built from 12 residues. Trimming shortened V by 8 bases and J by 5 bases, and 10 bases separated the two germline ends. The germline V gene encodes CDR1 ENHRY and CDR2 SYGVKD. The CDR3 is CAIQQPDQPQHF. The CDR3 nucleotides are TGTGCCATCCAACAGCCCGATCAGCCCCAGCATTTT.

The V call is TRBV20-1, the J call TRBJ2-7; D gene ambiguous. V was shortened by 0 bases and J by 1 base, with 13 bases between the two germline ends. Germline CDR1 and CDR2: DFQATT and SNEGSKA (reference sequence). This CDR3 comprises 15 residues. Here the CDR3 reads CSARDDDSSSYEQYF. CDR3 in DNA: TGCAGTGCTAGAGATGACGACTCCTCGTCCTACGAGCAGTACTTC.

The chain couples TRBV28 to TRBJ2-7, with D perhaps TRBD2 (6 bases). Trimming took off 4 bases at V and 6 bases at J, with 13 bases between the two ends. The CDR3 loop spans 13 amino acids. The germline V gene has CDR1 MDHEN and CDR2 SYDVKM. In DNA form, the CDR3 reads TGTGCCAGCAGTTCGGCGGGATTCCGCGAGCAGTACTTC. Residues: CASSSAGFREQYF.

The V and J genes are TRBV7-2 and TRBJ2-5, with 7 bases identical to TRBD2. CDR3 length: 18 amino acids. Unmatched junction bases numbered 16, after V lost 4 bases and J lost 2 bases. CDR1 is SGHTA and CDR2 is FQGNSA in the germline V gene. The CDR3 here is CASSYPGRREDPQETQYF. As DNA, the CDR3 is TGTGCCAGCAGCTACCCGGGGCGACGGGAGGACCCTCAAGAGACCCAGTACTTC.

The rearrangement links TRBV5-6 to TRBJ1-5; D may be TRBD1 (5 bases). V lost 5 bases and J 9 bases, leaving 12 bases between the germline ends. From germline, CDR1 is SGHDT and CDR2 YYEEEE. The CDR3 totals 12 residues. CDR3 sequence (DNA): TGTGCCAGCAGTGGGCGAGGGGTGCCCCAGCATTTT. Amino acid sequence: CASSGRGVPQHF.

This clonotype showed up just once. This may arise from a read error, as a much more abundant clone is one base away. This CDR3 is CVSSQEEWSNQPQHF. The CDR3 coding sequence is TGTGTCAGCAGCCAAGAGGAGTGGAGCAATCAGCCCCAGCATTTT. V usage is TRBV4-2 and J usage is TRBJ1-5; D unresolved. The CDR3 has 15 residues. Germline loops: CDR1 LGHNA, CDR2 YNFKEQ.

This clonotype was seen ten or more times. The rearrangement joins TRBV25-1 to TRBJ2-2; tentatively, D is TRBD2 (6 bases). Per the germline V gene, CDR1 is MGHDK and CDR2 is SYGVNS. There are 14 residues in the CDR3. Trimming left V 6 bases short and J 2 bases short, with 10 bases between. The CDR3 sequence is CASSPGLNTGELFF. CDR3 nucleotide sequence: TGTGCCAGCAGCCCGGGACTTAACACCGGGGAGCTGTTTTTT.

This clonotype has at least ten counts. The chain combines TRBV6-6 with TRBJ1-5; D not certain. Germline CDR1 and CDR2: MNHNY and SVGAGI (reference sequence). CDR3 length: 15 amino acids. V gave up 7 bases and J gave up 1 base, with 14 bases separating them. This chain's CDR3 is CASTSIPESNQPQHF. CDR3 in DNA: TGTGCCAGCACCTCTATCCCCGAGAGCAATCAGCCCCAGCATTTT.

CDR3 in amino acids: CASSPQGQGVGTEAFF. Here the CDR3 DNA reads TGCGCCAGCAGCCCACAAGGACAGGGGGTCGGCACTGAAGCTTTCTTT. The V call is TRBV5-1, the J call TRBJ1-1; 10 positions agree with TRBD1. There are 16 residues in the CDR3. The ends lost 4 bases at V and 4 bases at J; junction bases unmatched: 10. Germline-derived CDR1 and CDR2 are SGHRS and YFSETQ. Using reference TRBV5-1 and TRBJ1-1 for the parts outside the CDR3, the full variable domain is KAGVTQTPRYLIKTRGQQVTLSCSPISGHRSVSWYQQTPGQGLQFLFEYFSETQRNKGNFPGRFSGRQFSNSRSEMNVSTLELGDSALYLCASSPQGQGVGTEAFFGQGTRLTVV.